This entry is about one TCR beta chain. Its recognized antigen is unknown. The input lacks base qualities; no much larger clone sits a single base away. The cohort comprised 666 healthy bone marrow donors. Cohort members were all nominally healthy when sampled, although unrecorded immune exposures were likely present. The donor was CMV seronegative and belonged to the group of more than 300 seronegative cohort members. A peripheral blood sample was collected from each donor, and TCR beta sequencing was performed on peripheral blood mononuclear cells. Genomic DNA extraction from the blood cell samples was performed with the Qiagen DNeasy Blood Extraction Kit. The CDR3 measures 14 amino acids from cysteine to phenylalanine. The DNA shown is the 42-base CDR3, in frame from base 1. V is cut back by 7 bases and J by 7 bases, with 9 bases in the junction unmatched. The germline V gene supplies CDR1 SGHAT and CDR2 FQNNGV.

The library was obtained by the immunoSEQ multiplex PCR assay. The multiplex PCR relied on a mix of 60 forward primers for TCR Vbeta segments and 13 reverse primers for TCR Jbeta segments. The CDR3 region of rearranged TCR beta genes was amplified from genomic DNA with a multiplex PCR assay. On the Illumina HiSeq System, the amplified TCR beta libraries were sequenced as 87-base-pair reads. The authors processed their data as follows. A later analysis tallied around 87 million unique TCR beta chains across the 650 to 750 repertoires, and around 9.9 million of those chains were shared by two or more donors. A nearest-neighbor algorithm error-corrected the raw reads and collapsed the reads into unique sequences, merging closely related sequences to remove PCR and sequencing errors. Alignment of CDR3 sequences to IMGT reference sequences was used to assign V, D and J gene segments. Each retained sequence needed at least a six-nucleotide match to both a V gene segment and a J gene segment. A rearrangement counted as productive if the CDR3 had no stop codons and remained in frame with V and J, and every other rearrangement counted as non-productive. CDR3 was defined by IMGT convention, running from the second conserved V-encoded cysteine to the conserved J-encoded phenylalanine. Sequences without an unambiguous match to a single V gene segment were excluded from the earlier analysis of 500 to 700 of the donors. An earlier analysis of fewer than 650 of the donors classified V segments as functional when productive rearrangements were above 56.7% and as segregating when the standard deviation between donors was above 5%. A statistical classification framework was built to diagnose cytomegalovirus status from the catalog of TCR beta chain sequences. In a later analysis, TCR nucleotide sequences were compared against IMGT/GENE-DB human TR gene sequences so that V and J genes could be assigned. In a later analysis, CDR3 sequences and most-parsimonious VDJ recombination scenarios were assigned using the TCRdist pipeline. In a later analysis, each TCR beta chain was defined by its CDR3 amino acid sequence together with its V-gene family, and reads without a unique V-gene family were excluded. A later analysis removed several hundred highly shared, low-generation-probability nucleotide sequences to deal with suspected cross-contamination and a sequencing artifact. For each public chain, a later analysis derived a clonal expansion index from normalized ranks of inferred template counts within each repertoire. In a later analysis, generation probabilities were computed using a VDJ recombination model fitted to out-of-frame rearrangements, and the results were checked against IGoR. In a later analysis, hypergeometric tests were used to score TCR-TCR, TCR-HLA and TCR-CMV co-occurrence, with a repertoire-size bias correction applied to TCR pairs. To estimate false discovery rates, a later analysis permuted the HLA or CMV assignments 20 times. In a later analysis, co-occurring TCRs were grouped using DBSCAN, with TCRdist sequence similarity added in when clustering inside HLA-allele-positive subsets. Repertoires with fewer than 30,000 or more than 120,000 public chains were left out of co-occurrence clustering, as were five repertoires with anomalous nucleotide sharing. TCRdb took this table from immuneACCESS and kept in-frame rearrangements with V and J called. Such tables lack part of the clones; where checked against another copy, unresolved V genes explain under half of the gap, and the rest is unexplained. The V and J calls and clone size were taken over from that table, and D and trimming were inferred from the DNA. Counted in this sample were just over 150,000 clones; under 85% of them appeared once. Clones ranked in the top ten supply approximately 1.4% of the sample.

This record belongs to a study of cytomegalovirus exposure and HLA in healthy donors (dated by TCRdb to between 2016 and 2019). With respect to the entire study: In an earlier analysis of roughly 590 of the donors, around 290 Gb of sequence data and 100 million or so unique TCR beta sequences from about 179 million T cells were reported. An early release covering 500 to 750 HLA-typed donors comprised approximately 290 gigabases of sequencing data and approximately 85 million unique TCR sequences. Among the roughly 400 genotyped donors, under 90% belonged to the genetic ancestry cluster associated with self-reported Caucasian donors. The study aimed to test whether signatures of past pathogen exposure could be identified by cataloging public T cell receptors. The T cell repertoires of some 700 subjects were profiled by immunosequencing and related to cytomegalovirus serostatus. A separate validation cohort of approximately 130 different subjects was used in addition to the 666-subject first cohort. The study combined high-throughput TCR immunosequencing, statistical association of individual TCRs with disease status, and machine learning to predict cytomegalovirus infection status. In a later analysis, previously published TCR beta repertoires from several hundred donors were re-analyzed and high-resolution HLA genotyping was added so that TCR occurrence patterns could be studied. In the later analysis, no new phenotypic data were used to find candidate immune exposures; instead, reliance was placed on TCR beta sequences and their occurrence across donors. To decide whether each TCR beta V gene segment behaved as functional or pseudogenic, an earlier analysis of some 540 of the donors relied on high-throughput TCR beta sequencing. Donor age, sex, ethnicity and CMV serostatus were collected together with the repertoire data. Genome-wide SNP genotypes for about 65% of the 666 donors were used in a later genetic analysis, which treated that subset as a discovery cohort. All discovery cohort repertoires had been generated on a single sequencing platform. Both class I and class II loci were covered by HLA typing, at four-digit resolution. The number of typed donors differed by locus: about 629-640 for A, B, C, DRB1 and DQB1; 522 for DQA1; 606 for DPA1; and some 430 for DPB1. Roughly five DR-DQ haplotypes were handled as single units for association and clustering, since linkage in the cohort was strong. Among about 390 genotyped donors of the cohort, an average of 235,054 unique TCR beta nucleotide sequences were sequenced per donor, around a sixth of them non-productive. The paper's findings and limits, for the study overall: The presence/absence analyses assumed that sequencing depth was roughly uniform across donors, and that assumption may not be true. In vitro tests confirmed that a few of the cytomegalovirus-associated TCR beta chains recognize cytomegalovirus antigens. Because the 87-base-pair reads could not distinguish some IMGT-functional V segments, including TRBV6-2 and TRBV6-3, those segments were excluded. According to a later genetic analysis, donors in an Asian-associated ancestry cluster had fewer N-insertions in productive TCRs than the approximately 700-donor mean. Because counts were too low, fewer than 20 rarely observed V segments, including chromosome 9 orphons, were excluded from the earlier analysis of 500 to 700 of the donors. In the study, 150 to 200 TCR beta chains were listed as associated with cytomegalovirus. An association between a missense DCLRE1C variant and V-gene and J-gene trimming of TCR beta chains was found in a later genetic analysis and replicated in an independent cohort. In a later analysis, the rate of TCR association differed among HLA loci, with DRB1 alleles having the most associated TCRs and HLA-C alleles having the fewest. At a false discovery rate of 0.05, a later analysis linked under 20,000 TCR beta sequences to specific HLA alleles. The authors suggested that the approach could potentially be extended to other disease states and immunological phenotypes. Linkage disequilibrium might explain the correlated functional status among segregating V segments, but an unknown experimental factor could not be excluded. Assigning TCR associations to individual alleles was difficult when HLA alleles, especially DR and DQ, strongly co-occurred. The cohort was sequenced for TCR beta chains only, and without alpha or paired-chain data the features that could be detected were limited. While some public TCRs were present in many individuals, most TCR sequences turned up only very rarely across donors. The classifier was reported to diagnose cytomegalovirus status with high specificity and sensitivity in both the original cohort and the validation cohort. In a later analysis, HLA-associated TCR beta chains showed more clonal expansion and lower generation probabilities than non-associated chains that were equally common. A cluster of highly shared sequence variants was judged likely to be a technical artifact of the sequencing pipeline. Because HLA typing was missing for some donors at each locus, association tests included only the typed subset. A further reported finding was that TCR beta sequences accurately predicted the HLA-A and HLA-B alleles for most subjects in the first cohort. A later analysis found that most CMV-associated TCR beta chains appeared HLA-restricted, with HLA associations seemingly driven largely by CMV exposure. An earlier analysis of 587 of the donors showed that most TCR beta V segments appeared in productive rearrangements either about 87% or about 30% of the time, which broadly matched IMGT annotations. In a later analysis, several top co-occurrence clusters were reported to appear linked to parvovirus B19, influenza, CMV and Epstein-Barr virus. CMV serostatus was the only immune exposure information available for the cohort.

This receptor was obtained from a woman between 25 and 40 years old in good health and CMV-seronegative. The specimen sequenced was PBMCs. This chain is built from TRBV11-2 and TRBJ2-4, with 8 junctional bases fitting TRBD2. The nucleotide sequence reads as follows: TGTGCCAGCACCCCGGGGGGGTCCGTCAACATTCAGTACTTC. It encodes CASTPGGSVNIQYF.